The 20 T cell receptor beta chains below all came from one sample that was sequenced in a study of blood T cell repertoires in COVID-19. Sequencing used immunoSEQ multiplex PCR; TCRdb keeps in-frame clones, though not all of them. The table includes 350,000 to 500,000 clones, nearly 90% detected once. Material: PBMCs or T cells enriched from blood (not recorded which). The origin of the receptors is a woman aged 18-29 years who had been exposed to COVID-19.

CDR3 nucleotide sequence: TGCGCCAGTCGAAAATCCGGGACAGTGAACACTGAAGCTTTCTTT. It translates to CASRKSGTVNTEAFF. V gene TRBV10-1 combines with J gene TRBJ1-1; 7 positions agree with TRBD1. The J segment lost 0 bases and the V segment lost 9 bases, leaving 10 bases of the junction unmatched. The CDR3 length is 15 residues. The germline V gene has CDR1 WNHNN and CDR2 SYGVQD (reference sequence).

The chain employs TRBV7-9 and TRBJ2-1; 7 bases are a match to TRBD2. There are 14 residues in the CDR3. CDR1 and CDR2 (germline): SEHNR, FQNEAQ (reference sequence). Trimming at V came to 3 bases and at J to 8 bases, leaving 7 bases not matched to a gene. The CDR3 DNA follows: TGTGCCAGCAGCTTTCAAGGACTAGGATATGAGCAGTTCTTC. Translating gives CASSFQGLGYEQFF.

The V and J genes are TRBV6-2 or TRBV6-3 and TRBJ1-2; a weak D match, TRBD1 (5 bases). Germline lookup yields CDR1 MNHEY and CDR2 SVGEGT. The CDR3 length is 16 residues. Trimming stripped 2 bases from V and 5 bases from J, with 18 bases between. DNA for the CDR3: TGTGCCAGCAGTTACGGGGCAGGGCCCGGTGGATATGGCTACACCTTC. It encodes CASSYGAGPGGYGYTF.

This chain uses TRBV10-2 with TRBJ2-3; TRBD1 agrees at 8 bases. Germline CDR1 reads WSHSY; CDR2 reads SAAADI. The J segment lost 0 bases and the V segment lost 5 bases, leaving 4 bases of the junction unmatched. The CDR3 is 15 residues long. In DNA, the CDR3 is TGCGCCAGCAGTAAACAGGGGGGCAGCACAGATACGCAGTATTTT. Translation: CASSKQGGSTDTQYF.

The rearrangement uses TRBV28 and TRBJ1-1; 8 bases agree with TRBD1. Trimming cost V 6 bases and J 2 bases; bases outside gene matches: 5. There are 14 residues in the CDR3. CDR1 MDHEN and CDR2 SYDVKM come from the germline V gene. Here the CDR3 reads CASRETGGNTEAFF. CDR3 in DNA: TGTGCCAGCAGAGAAACAGGGGGTAACACTGAAGCTTTCTTT.

The rearrangement joins TRBV4-3 to TRBJ1-5; a weak D match, TRBD1 (6 bases). The CDR3 runs to 15 residues. CDR1 LGHNA and CDR2 YSLEER come from the germline V gene. The V and J ends lost 1 base and 4 bases respectively, with 11 bases between them. The CDR3 DNA reads as TGCGCCAGCAGCCAAGCGGCAGGGGTTAATCAGCCCCAGCATTTT. Translating it yields CASSQAAGVNQPQHF.

V gene TRBV6-4 combines with J gene TRBJ1-6, with 10 bases fitting TRBD1. The CDR3 is 17 amino acids. Trimming removed 2 bases from V and 6 bases from J; junction bases left unmatched: 7. In germline, CDR1 is MRHNA, CDR2 SNTAGT. CDR3 coding DNA: TGTGCCAGCAGTGACGCCGACAGGGGGCGACGTAATTCACCCCTCCACTTT. Translating gives CASSDADRGRRNSPLHF.

The CDR3 region has the DNA TGTGCCAGCAGTGCGGCTAGCGGGGACTCCTACGAGCAGTACTTC. It is translated as CASSAASGDSYEQYF. V gene TRBV11-3 combines with J gene TRBJ2-7; 9 positions agree with TRBD2. Germline lookup yields CDR1 SGHNT and CDR2 YENEEA. The trim removed 6 bases at V and 0 bases at J, leaving 6 bases unmatched. The CDR3 extends over 15 amino acids.

The rearrangement links TRBV29-1 to TRBJ1-5; D ambiguous. The CDR3 length is 13 residues. V lost 5 bases, J lost 3 bases, and 11 bases lay in between. Germline assignment: CDR1 SQVTM and CDR2 ANQGSEA. Written as DNA, the CDR3 is TGCAGCGTTTTGAGTACCCTCAATCAGCCCCAGCATTTT. Translating gives CSVLSTLNQPQHF.

V gene TRBV14 combines with J gene TRBJ2-2; D uncertain. V dropped 8 bases and J dropped 1 base, with 8 bases sitting between them. The germline CDR1 and CDR2 sequences are SGHDN and FVKESK. The CDR3 is made up of 13 amino acids. CDR3 DNA sequence: TGTGCCAGCCGCACAGTGAACACCGGGGAGCTGTTTTTT. Translation gives CASRTVNTGELFF.

V and J are TRBV18 and TRBJ2-7; TRBD1 matches at 9 bases. The CDR3 consists of 15 residues. J gave up 13 bases and V 3 bases, and 16 bases lay outside the gene matches. CDR1 is KGHSH, CDR2 LQKENI, per germline. CDR3 nucleotides: TGTGCCAGCTCACCGGTACCCGGGACAGGGTCTTCCTACTACTTC. Protein: CASSPVPGTGSSYYF.

J is TRBJ2-7 and V is TRBV11-3; D is perhaps TRBD2 (5 bases). The CDR3 runs to 13 residues. V gave up 5 bases and J gave up 3 bases, with 11 bases separating them. The germline CDR1 and CDR2 sequences are SGHNT and YENEEA. The CDR3 reads CASSVTGNYEQYF. The CDR3, as DNA: TGTGCCAGCAGCGTAACCGGGAACTACGAGCAGTACTTC.

This sequence joins TRBV5-1 and TRBJ1-6; 9 positions match TRBD1. Per germline, CDR1 SGHRS and CDR2 YFSETQ. V lost 7 bases, J lost 7 bases, and 12 bases stayed unmatched. This CDR3 has 16 residues. The CDR3 bases are TGCGCCAGCCGAAATACTCCGGGACAGGGAAATTCACCCCTCCACTTT. It codes for CASRNTPGQGNSPLHF.

The V and J genes are TRBV9 and TRBJ2-7, with 14 bases aligning to TRBD2. Germline V gene lookup returns CDR1 SGDLS and CDR2 YYNGEE. The CDR3 is 16 amino acids. V lost 4 bases to trimming and J lost 5 bases; unmatched junction nucleotides: 8. The DNA for the CDR3 is TGTGCCAGCAGCCAAGGAGAGGGACTAGCGGGAGACGAGCAGTACTTC. Residues: CASSQGEGLAGDEQYF. Full variable domain (rest looked up from reference TRBV9 and TRBJ2-7): DSGVTQTPKHLITATGQRVTLRCSPRSGDLSVYWYQQSLDQGLQFLIQYYNGEERAKGNILERFSAQQFPDLHSELNLSSLELGDSALYFCASSQGEGLAGDEQYFGPGTRLTVT.

This chain connects TRBV28 to TRBJ1-3; D is unresolved. Germline V gene lookup returns CDR1 MDHEN and CDR2 SYDVKM. The CDR3 contains 14 residues. V lost 4 bases and J 2 bases, leaving 9 bases between the germline ends. This CDR3 is CASSSARAGNTIYF. In DNA form, the CDR3 reads TGTGCCAGCAGTTCCGCCCGGGCTGGAAACACCATATATTTT.

The chain is built from TRBV10-1 and TRBJ1-5, with a weak D call TRBD1 (6 bases). The V and J ends lost 0 bases and 7 bases respectively, with 10 bases between them. Germline CDR1 and CDR2: WNHNN and SYGVQD (reference sequence). CDR3 length: 14 residues. The CDR3 nucleotides are TGCGCCAGCAGTGAGTCAGGGGGTCTCCAGCCCCAGCATTTT. Translation gives CASSESGGLQPQHF.

The chain recombines TRBV3-1 (or the pseudogene TRBV3-2) with TRBJ1-4; TRBD1 is a possible D gene (6 bases). The V end lost 1 base, the J end lost 0 bases, and 12 bases lay between the germline ends. The V gene's germline CDR1 is LGHDT and CDR2 YNNKEL (reference sequence). CDR3 length: 17 residues. The CDR3 DNA is TGTGCCAGCAGCCAAGGAGGGCCAGGGGCAACTAATGAAAAACTGTTTTTT. Protein sequence: CASSQGGPGATNEKLFF.

The chain joins TRBV6-1 to TRBJ2-5; 9 nucleotides agree with TRBD2. CDR1 and CDR2 (germline): MNHNS, SASEGT. This CDR3 has 17 amino acids. V shed 0 bases and J 1 base; nucleotides not matched to a gene: 6. The CDR3 loop reads CASSEASGGICQETQYF. In DNA form, the CDR3 reads TGTGCCAGCAGTGAAGCGAGCGGGGGGATATGCCAAGAGACCCAGTACTTC.

The rearrangement joins TRBV28 to TRBJ2-1; 8 positions agree with TRBD1. This CDR3 has 17 residues. The germline gives CDR1 MDHEN, CDR2 SYDVKM. The V segment lost 5 bases and the J segment 8 bases; nucleotides outside the gene matches: 17. The CDR3 nucleotides are TGTGCCAGCAGTCCCCCACCCGAACAGGGGGTGGTGGATGAGCAGTTCTTC. Its translation: CASSPPPEQGVVDEQFF.

This clone was found a few times. The chain carries TRBV7-8 and TRBJ2-7, with D possibly matching TRBD1 (6 bases). Between the trimmed V and J ends, which lost 0 bases and 0 bases, there was a span of 12 bases. Germline V gene sequence: CDR1 SGHVS, CDR2 FQNEAQ. The CDR3 is 16 residues long. The CDR3 region has the DNA TGTGCCAGCAGCTTAGCTAGGCAGGGGCCCTCCTACGAGCAGTACTTC. Translation gives CASSLARQGPSYEQYF.